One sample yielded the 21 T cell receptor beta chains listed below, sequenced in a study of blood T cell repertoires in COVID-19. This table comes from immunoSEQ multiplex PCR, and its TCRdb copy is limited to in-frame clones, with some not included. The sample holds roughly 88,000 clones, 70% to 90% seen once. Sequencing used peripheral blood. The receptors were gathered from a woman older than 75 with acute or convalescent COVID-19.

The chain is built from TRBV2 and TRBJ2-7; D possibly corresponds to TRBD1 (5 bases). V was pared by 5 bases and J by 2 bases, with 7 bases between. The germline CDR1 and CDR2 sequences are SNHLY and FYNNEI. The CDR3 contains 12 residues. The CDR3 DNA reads TGTGCCAGCAGTTCACAGGCCTACGAGCAGTACTTC. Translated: CASSSQAYEQYF.

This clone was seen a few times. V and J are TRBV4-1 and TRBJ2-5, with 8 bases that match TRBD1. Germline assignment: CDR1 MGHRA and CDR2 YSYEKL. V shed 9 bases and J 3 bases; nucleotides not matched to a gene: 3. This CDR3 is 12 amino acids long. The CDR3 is CASQDREETQYF. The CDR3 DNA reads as TGCGCCAGTCAGGACAGGGAAGAGACCCAGTACTTC.

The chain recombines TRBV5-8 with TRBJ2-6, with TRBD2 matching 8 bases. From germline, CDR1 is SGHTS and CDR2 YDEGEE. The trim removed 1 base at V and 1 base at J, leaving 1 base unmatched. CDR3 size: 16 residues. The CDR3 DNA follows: TGTGCCAGCAGCTTGCGACTAGCGTCTGGGGCCAACGTCCTGACTTTC. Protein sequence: CASSLRLASGANVLTF.

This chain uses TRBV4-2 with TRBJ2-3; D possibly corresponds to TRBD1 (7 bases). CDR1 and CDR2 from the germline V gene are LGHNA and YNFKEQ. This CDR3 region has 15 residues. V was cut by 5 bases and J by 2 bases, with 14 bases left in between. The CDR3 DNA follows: TGTGCCAGCAGCGCGGCGGGGACAGACACAGATACGCAGTATTTT. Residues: CASSAAGTDTDTQYF.

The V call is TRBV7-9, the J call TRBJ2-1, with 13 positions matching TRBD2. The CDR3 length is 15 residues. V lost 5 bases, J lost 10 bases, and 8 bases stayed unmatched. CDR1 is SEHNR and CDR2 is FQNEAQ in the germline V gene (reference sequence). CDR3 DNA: TGTGCCAGCAGCCCTAGCGCGACTAGCGGGGGGGAGCAGTTCTTC. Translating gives CASSPSATSGGEQFF. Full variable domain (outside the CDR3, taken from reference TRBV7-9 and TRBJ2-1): DTGVSQNPRHKITKRGQNVTFRCDPISEHNRLYWYRQTLGQGPEFLTYFQNEAQLEKSRLLSDRFSAERPKGSFSTLEIQRTEQGDSAMYLCASSPSATSGGEQFFGPGTRLTVL.

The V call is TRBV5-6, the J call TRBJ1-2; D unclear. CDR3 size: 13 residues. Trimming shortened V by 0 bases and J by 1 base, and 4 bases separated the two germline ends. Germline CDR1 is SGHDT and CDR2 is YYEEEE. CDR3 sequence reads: CASSLDINYGYTF. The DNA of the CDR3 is TGTGCCAGCAGCTTGGACATTAACTATGGCTACACCTTC.

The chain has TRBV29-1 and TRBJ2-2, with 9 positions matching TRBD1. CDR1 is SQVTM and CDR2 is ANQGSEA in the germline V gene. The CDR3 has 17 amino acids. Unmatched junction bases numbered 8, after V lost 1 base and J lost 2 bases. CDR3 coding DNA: TGCAGCGTTGAAGGTACCTGGGACAGGGCAAACACCGGGGAGCTGTTTTTT. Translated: CSVEGTWDRANTGELFF.

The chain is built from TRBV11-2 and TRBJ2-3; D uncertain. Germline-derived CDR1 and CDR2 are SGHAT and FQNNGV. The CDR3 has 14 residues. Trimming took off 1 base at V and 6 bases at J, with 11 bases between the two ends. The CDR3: CASSLVSPSDTQYF. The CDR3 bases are TGTGCCAGCAGCTTAGTTAGTCCCTCCGATACGCAGTATTTT.

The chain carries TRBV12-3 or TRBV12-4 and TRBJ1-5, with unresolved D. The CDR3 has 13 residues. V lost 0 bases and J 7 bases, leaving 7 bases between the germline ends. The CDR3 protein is CASSLAPGQPQHF. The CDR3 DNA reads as TGTGCCAGCAGTTTAGCCCCAGGACAGCCCCAGCATTTT.

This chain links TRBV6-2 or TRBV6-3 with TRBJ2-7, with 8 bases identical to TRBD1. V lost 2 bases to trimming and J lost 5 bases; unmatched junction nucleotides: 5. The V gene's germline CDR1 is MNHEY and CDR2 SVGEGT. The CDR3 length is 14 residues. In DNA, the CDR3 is TGTGCCAGCAGTTACCCATTGACAGGGGACGAGCAGTACTTC. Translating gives CASSYPLTGDEQYF.

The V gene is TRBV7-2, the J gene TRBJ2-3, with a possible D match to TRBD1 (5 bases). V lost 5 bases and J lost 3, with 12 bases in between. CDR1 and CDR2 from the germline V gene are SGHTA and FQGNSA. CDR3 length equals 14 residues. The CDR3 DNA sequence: TGTGCCAGCAGCCATGGACAAGTAACAGATACGCAGTATTTT. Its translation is CASSHGQVTDTQYF.

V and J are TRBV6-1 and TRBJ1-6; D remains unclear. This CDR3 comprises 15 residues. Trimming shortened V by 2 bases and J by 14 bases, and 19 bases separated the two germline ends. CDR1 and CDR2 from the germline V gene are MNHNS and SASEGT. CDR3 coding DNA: TGTGCCAGCAGTGAACAAATCGCCGGGTCCAAATCCCTCCACTTT. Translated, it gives CASSEQIAGSKSLHF.

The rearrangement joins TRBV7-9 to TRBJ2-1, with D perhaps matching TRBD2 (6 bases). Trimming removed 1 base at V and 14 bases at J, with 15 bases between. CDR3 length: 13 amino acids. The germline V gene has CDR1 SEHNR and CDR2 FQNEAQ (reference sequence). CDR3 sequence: CASSLEVAVAKFF. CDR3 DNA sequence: TGTGCCAGCAGCTTAGAGGTAGCGGTGGCCAAGTTCTTC.

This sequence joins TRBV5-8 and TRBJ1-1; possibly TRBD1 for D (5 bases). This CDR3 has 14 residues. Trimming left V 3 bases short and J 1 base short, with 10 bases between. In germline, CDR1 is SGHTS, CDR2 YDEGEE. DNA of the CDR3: TGTGCCAGCAGCTGGACACTGGAGAACACTGAAGCTTTCTTT. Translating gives CASSWTLENTEAFF.

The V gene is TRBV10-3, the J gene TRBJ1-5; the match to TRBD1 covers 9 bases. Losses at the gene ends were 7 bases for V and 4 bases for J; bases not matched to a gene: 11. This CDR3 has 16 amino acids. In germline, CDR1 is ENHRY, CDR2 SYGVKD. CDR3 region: CAIIKIRGQGNQPQHF. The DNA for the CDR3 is TGTGCCATCATAAAAATTCGAGGACAGGGGAATCAGCCCCAGCATTTT.

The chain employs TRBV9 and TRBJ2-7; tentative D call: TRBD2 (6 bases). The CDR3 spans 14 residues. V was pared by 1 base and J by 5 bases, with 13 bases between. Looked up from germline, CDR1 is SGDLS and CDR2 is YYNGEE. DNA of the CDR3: TGTGCCAGCAGCGTAAGCCTAGCGATCGACGAGCAGTACTTC. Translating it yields CASSVSLAIDEQYF.

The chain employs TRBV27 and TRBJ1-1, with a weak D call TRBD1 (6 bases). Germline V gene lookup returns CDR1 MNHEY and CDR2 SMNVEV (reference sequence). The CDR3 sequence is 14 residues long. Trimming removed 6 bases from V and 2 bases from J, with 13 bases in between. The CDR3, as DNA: TGTGCCAGCAGGCCCCCAGGGGTAAACACTGAAGCTTTCTTT. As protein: CASRPPGVNTEAFF.

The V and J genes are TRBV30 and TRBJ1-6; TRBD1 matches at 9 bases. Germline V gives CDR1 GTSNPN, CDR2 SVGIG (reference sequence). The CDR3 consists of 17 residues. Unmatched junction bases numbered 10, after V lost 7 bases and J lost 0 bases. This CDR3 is CAFKGDRVSSYNSPLHF. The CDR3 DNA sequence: TGTGCCTTCAAGGGGGACAGGGTGAGCTCCTATAATTCACCCCTCCACTTT.

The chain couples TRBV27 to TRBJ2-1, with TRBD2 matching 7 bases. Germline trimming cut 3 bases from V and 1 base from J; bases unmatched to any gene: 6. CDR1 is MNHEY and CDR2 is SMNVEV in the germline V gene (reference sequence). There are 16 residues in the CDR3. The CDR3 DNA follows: TGTGCCAGCAGTTTGACGGGAGCGGGGTCCTACAATGAGCAGTTCTTC. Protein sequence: CASSLTGAGSYNEQFF.

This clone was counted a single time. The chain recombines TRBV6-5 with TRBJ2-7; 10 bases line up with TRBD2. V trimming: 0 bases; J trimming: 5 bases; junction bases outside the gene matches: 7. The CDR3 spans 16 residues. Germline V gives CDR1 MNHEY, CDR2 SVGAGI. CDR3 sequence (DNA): TGTGCCAGCAGTTACTCTGGTCTAGCGGGGGCGAACGAGCAGTACTTC. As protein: CASSYSGLAGANEQYF.

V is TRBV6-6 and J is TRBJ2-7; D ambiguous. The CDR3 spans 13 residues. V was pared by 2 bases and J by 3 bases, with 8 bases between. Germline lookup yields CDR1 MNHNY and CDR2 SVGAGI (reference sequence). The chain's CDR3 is CASSYDTNYEQYF. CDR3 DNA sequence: TGTGCCAGCAGTTACGATACAAACTACGAGCAGTACTTC.